The rows below give T cell receptor beta chains drawn from one sample of a study of shared clonotypes between healthy human individuals. The assay was immunoSEQ multiplex PCR, and TCRdb's table has in-frame clones only and misses some. The repertoire includes some 2,500,000 clones, around 92% of them detected once, and more than 0.35% sits in the top ten. The material sequenced was naive CD4+ T cells from PBMCs. The receptors here all came from a man aged 18 to 35 in good health. Some clones in this sample may be carry-over from other donors' samples. Both conserved end residues are trimmed from each CDR3. A clone size is listed for some rows: how often the clone was seen (once, few, many), or a class if it is expanded.

clone size: -
V gene: TRBV25-1
CDR3 protein: ASSELGGENEAF

clone size: -
V gene: TRBV5-1
CDR3 protein: ASSRGLAAETQY

clone size: -
V gene: TRBV28
CDR3 protein: ASSPAAGSNYGYT

clone size: -
V gene: TRBV18
CDR3 protein: ASSPLRTRGYGNTEAF

clone size: -
V gene: TRBV14
CDR3 protein: ASSQTAGAGAF

clone size: -
V gene: TRBV7-6
CDR3 protein: ASSLAPGQSYGYT

clone size: -
V gene: TRBV6-5
CDR3 protein: ASRARGNNSPLH

clone size: -
V gene: TRBV4-2
CDR3 protein: ASSQDPGGRALNEQF

clone size: -
V gene: TRBV5-6
CDR3 protein: ASSLVSGWAEAF

clone size: -
V gene: TRBV30
CDR3 protein: AWSERAGSGNTIY

clone size: -
V gene: TRBV5-6
CDR3 protein: ASSSQGRGTDTQY

clone size: once
V gene: TRBV28
CDR3 protein: ASSQGGANTGELF

clone size: once
V gene: TRBV4-2
CDR3 protein: ASSRLTRENTGELF

clone size: -
V gene: TRBV2
CDR3 protein: ASRLREASDEQF